This T cell receptor beta chain came from a study of cytomegalovirus exposure and HLA in healthy donors. For this clone: What it recognizes is unknown.

PCR employed 60 Vbeta and 13 Jbeta primers. Data came from immunoSEQ multiplex PCR; TCRdb stores just in-frame clones and leaves some out. The data hold some 110,000 clones, with more than 75% observed a single time. Overall study results and limits: Sequencing probably produced one cluster of sequence variants that were highly shared. In a later analysis, common viral pathogens appeared linked to several of the most significant clusters. The records held CMV serostatus as the only immune exposure information.

At sampling all donors were nominally healthy, likely with unrecorded immune exposures. The CDR3 consists of 15 residues. The germline V gene has CDR1 SNHLY and CDR2 FYNNEI. J lost 0 bases, V lost 5 bases, and 4 bases had no gene match. The genes are TRBV2 and TRBJ1-5; TRBD1 matches at 7 bases. Sequenced: PBMCs. The receptor's source is a woman aged 45-59 years in good health and CMV-seropositive. CDR3 sequence (DNA): TGTGCCAGCAGTCGGGACAGCTATAGCAATCAGCCCCAGCATTTT. It codes for CASSRDSYSNQPQHF.